This section outlines one T cell receptor beta chain sequence together with its context. Its specificity is unknown. The sample originates from a study of cytomegalovirus exposure and HLA in healthy donors. As for the study in general: Earlier findings included some 120 million unique TCR beta sequences obtained from about 180 million T cells.

The CDR3 extends over 16 amino acids. The V gene end was trimmed by 0 bases and the J gene end by 8 bases; junction bases not matched to a gene: 6. Germline CDR1 is MNHEY and CDR2 is SVGAGI. Both 60 Vbeta primers and 13 Jbeta primers went into the PCR. Assay used: immunoSEQ multiplex PCR; TCRdb lists only in-frame clones, some missing. This table holds 45,000 or so clones, about 78% found once. Findings and limits, study-wide: A previous analysis found most TCR beta V segments productive roughly 87% or roughly 30% of the time.

This TCR derives from a woman in her thirties in good health and CMV-seronegative. The sample was PBMCs. The V and J genes are TRBV6-5 and TRBJ2-1, with TRBD1 matching over 11 bases. The CDR3 nucleotides are TGTGCCAGCAGTTACTCGGACAGGGGGCTAGGAGATGAGCAGTTCTTC. It encodes CASSYSDRGLGDEQFF.